This T cell receptor beta chain was identified during a study of graft-versus-host responses after intestinal transplantation. At the level of the study: Following induction with anti-thymocyte globulin, all recipients were given tacrolimus and steroids for about 3 years. Whole-study results and caveats: Early post-transplant HvG declines showed an association with peak circulating GvH clone levels. Recipient marrow held GvH clones, some first seen in ileum or blood.

A word on this clone: The antigen remains unidentified. Germline and junction disagree at one end, which may indicate a read error.

The CDR3 consists of 16 residues. Germline CDR1 reads MDHEN; CDR2 reads SYDVKM. Generated by immunoSEQ multiplex PCR, the TCRdb table keeps only in-frame clones and is missing some. Of 45,000 to 50,000 clones detected, 80% to 95% appear once; the ten largest clones hold 5% to 7%. This rearrangement joins TRBV28 to TRBJ1-3, with 8 bases identical to TRBD1. Here the sequenced sample was PBMCs, taken about 790 days after a first intestinal transplant, on the day of a second. The origin of this receptor is a human patient who received an intestinal transplant, so some T cells may come from the graft donor. The CDR3 DNA is TGTGCCAGCAGTTTAATCCCCGGACAGGGCGGAAGCACCATATATTTT. Translated: CASSLIPGQGGSTIYF.